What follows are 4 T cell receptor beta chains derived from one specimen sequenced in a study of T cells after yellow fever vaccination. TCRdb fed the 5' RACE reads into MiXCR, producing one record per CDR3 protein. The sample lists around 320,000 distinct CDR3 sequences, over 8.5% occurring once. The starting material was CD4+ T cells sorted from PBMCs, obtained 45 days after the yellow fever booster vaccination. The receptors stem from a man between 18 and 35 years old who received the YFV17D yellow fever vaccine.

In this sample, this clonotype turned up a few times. CDR3 region: CASSVRERTEAFF. DNA for the CDR3: TGTGCCAGCAGTGTCCGGGAGCGAACTGAAGCTTTCTTT. The chain carries TRBV2 and TRBJ1-1; no clear D. There are 13 residues in the CDR3. Germline assignment: CDR1 SNHLY and CDR2 FYNNEI. V was trimmed by 4 bases and J by 5 bases, leaving 11 bases between them. Based on the CDR3 plus reference TRBV2 and TRBJ1-1, the full variable domain is EPEVTQTPSHQVTQMGQEVILRCVPISNHLYFYWYRQILGQKVEFLVSFYNNEISEKSEIFDDQFSVERPDGSNFTLKIRSTKLEDSAMYFCASSVRERTEAFFGQGTRLTVV.

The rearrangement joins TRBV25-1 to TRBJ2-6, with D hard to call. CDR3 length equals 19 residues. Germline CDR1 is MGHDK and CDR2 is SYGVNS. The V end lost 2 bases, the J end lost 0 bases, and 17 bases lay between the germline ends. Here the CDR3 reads CASSETTKWTHSGANVLTF. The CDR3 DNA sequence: TGTGCCAGCAGTGAAACCACTAAATGGACGCACTCTGGGGCCAACGTCCTGACTTTC.

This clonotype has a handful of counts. The CDR3 reads CASSLLGQGLWSPDTQYF. The CDR3 coding sequence is TGTGCCAGCAGCTTGCTGGGACAGGGCTTGTGGAGCCCAGATACGCAGTATTTT. V is TRBV5-6 and J is TRBJ2-3; 9 bases map to TRBD1. The CDR3 totals 18 residues. CDR1 is SGHDT, CDR2 YYEEEE, per germline. The V gene end was trimmed by 1 base and the J gene end by 4 bases; junction bases not matched to a gene: 13.

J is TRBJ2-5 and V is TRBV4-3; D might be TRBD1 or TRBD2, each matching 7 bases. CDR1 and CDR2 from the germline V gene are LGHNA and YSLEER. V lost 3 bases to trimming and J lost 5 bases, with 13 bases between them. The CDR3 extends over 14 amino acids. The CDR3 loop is CASSHQQGGETQYF. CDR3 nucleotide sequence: TGCGCCAGCAGCCATCAGCAGGGGGGGGAGACCCAGTACTTC.